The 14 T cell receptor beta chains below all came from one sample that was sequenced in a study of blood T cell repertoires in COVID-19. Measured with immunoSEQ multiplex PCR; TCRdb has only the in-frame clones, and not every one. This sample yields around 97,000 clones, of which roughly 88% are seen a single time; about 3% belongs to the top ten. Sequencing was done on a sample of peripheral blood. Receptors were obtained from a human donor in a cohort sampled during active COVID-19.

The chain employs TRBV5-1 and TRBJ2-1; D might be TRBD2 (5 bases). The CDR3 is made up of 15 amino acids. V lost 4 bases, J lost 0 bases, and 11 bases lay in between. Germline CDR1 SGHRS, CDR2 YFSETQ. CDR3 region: CASSLDGGSYNEQFF. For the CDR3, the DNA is TGCGCCAGCAGCCTGGACGGAGGCTCCTACAATGAGCAGTTCTTC.

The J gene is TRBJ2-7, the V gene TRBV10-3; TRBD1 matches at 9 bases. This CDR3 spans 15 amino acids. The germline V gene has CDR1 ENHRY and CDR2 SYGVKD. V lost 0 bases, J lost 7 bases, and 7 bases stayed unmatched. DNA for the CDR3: TGTGCCATCAGTGAGTCAATACAGGGGGCCCTAGAGCAGTACTTC. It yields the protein CAISESIQGALEQYF.

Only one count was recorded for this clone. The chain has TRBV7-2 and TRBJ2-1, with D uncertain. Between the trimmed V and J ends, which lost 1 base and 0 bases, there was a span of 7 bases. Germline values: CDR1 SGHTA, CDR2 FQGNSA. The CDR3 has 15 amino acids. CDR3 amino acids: CASSLDSSSYNEQFF. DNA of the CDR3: TGTGCCAGCAGCTTAGACTCGAGCTCCTACAATGAGCAGTTCTTC.

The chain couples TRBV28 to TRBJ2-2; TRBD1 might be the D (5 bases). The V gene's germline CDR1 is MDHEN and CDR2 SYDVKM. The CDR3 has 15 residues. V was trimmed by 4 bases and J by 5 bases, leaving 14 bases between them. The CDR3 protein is CASSSRVLGTGELFF. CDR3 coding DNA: TGTGCCAGCAGTTCCAGGGTCCTGGGGACCGGGGAGCTGTTTTTT.

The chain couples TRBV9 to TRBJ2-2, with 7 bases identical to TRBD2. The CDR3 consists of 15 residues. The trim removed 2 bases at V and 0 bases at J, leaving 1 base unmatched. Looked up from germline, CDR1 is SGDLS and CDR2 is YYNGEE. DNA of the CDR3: TGTGCCAGCAGCGTTGGGGGGGCGAACACCGGGGAGCTGTTTTTT. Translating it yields CASSVGGANTGELFF.

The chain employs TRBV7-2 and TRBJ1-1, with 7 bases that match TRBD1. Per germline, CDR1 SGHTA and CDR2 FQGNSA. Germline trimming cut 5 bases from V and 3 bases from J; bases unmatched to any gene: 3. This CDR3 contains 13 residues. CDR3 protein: CASSATGDTEAFF. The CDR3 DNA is TGTGCCAGCAGCGCAACAGGGGACACTGAAGCTTTCTTT. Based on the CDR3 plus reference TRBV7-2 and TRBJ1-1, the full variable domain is GAGVSQSPSNKVTEKGKDVELRCDPISGHTALYWYRQSLGQGLEFLIYFQGNSAPDKSGLPSDRFSAERTGGSVSTLTIQRTQQEDSAVYLCASSATGDTEAFFGQGTRLTVV.

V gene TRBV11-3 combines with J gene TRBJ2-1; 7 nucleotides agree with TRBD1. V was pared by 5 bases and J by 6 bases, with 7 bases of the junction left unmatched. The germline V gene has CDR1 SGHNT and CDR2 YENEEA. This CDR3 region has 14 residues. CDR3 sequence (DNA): TGTGCCAGCAGCCAAAGGGGGCGTAGCAATGAGCAGTTCTTC. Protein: CASSQRGRSNEQFF.

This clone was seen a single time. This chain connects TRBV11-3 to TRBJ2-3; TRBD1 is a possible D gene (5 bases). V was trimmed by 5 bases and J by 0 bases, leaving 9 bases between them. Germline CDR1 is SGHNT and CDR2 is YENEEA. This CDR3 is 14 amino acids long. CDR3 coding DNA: TGTGCCAGCAGCGCGACAGCTAGCACAGATACGCAGTATTTT. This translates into CASSATASTDTQYF.

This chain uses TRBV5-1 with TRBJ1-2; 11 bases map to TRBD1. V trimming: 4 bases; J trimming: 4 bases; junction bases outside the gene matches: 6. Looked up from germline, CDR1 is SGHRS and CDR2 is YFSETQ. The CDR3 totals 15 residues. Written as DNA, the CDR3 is TGCGCCAGCAGCCAGGACAGGGGGCGCCTCTATGGCTACACCTTC. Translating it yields CASSQDRGRLYGYTF.

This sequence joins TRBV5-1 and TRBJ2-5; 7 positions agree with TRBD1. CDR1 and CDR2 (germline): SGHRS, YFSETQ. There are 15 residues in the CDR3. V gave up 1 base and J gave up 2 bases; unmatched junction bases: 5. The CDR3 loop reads CASSLRGLTQETQYF. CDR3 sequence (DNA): TGCGCCAGCAGCTTGAGGGGGCTTACTCAAGAGACCCAGTACTTC. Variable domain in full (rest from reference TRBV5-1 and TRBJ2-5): KAGVTQTPRYLIKTRGQQVTLSCSPISGHRSVSWYQQTPGQGLQFLFEYFSETQRNKGNFPGRFSGRQFSNSRSEMNVSTLELGDSALYLCASSLRGLTQETQYFGPGTRLLVL.

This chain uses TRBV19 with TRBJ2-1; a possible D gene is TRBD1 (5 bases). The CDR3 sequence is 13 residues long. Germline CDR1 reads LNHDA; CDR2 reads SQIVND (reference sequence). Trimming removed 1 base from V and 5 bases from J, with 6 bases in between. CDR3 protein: CASSIVTDNEQFF. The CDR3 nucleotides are TGTGCCAGTAGTATAGTGACAGACAATGAGCAGTTCTTC.

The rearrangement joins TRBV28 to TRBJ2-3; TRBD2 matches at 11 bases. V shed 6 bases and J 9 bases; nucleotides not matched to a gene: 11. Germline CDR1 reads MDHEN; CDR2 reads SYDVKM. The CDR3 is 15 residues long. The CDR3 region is CASRETSGDSRTQYF. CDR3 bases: TGTGCCAGCAGGGAGACTAGCGGGGACTCAAGAACGCAGTATTTT.

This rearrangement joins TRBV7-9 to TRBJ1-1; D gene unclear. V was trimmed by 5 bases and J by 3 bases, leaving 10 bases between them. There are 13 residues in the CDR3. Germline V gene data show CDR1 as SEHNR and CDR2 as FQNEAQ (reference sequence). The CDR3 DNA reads TGTGCCAGCAGCCCGCCCCGGGACACTGAAGCTTTCTTT. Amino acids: CASSPPRDTEAFF.

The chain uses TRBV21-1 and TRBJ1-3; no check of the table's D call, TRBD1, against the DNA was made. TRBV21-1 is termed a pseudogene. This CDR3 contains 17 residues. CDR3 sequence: CASSDPGHPFSGNTIYF. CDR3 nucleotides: TGTGCCAGCAGCGACCCGGGACACCCGTTCTCTGGAAACACCATATATTTT.